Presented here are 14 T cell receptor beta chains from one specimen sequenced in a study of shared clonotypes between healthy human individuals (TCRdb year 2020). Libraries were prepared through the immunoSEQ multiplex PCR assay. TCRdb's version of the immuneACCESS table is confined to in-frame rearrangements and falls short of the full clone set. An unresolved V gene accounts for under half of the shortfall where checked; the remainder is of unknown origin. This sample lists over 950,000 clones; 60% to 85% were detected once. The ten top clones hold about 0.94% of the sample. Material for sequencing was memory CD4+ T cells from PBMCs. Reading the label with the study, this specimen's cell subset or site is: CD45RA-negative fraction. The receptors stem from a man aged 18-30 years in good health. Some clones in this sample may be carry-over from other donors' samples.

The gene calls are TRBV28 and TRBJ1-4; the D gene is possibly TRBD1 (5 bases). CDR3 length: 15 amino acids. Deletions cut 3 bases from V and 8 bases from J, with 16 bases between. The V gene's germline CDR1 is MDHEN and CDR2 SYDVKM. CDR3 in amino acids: CASSLRPGVREKLFF. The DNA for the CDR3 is TGTGCCAGCAGTTTGAGGCCGGGGGTCCGGGAAAAACTGTTTTTT.

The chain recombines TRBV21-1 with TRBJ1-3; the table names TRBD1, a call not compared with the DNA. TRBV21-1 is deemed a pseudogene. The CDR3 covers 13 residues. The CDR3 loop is CASKDSSGNTIYF. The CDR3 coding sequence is TGTGCCAGCAAGGACAGCTCTGGAAACACCATATATTTT.

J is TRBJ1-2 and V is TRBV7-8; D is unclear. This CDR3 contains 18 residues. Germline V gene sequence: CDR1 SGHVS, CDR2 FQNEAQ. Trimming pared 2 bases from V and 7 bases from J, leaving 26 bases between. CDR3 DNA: TGTGCCAGCAGCTTACCCTTGGGTGGCGGCGATAAAATAAGTGGCTACACCTTC. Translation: CASSLPLGGGDKISGYTF.

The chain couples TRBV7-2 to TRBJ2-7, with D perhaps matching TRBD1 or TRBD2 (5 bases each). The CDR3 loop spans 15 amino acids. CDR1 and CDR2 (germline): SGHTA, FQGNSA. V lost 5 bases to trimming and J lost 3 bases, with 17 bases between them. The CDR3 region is CASSAQPGTVYEQYF. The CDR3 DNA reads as TGTGCCAGCAGCGCCCAACCCGGGACGGTCTACGAGCAGTACTTC. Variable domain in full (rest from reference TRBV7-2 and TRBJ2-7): GAGVSQSPSNKVTEKGKDVELRCDPISGHTALYWYRQSLGQGLEFLIYFQGNSAPDKSGLPSDRFSAERTGGSVSTLTIQRTQQEDSAVYLCASSAQPGTVYEQYFGPGTRLTVT.

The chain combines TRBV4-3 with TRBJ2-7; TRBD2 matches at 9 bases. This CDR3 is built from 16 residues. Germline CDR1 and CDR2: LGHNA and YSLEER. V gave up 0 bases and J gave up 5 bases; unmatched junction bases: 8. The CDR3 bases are TGCGCCAGCAGCCAAGATGCTAGCGGGAACGGGAACGAGCAGTACTTC. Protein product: CASSQDASGNGNEQYF.

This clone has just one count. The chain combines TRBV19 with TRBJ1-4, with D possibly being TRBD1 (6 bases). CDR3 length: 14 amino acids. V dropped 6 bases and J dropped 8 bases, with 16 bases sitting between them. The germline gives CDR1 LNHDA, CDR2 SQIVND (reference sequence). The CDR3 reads CASRHRVGREKLFF. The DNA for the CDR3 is TGTGCCAGTAGACACAGGGTCGGGAGGGAAAAACTGTTTTTT.

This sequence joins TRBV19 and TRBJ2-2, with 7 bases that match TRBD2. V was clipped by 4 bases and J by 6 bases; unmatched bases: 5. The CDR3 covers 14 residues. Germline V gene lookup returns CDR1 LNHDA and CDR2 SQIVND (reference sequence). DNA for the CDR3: TGTGCCAGTAGTAGCGGGAGCCTTGCCGGGGAGCTGTTTTTT. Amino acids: CASSSGSLAGELFF.

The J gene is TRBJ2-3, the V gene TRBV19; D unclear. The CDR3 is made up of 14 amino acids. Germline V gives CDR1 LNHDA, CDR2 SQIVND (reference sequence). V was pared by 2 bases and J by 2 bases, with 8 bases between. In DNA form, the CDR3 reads TGTGCCAGTAGTATATGGCAGACCACAGATACGCAGTATTTT. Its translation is CASSIWQTTDTQYF.

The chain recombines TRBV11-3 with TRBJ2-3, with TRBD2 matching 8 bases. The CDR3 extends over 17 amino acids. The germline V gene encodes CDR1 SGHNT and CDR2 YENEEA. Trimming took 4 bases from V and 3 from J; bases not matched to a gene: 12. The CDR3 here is CASSYRSSGKPTDTQYF. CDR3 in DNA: TGTGCCAGCAGCTACCGGAGTAGCGGGAAACCGACAGATACGCAGTATTTT.

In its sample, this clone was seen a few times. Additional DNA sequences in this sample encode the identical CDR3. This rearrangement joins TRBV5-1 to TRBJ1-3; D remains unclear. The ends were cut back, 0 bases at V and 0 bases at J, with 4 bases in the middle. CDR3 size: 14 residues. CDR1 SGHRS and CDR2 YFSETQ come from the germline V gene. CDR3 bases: TGCGCCAGCAGCTTGGGGGCCTCTGGAAACACCATATATTTT. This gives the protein CASSLGASGNTIYF.

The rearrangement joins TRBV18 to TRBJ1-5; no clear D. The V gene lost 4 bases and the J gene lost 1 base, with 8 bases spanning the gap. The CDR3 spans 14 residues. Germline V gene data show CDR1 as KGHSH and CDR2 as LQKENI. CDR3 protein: CASSRSRSNQPQHF. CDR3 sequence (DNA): TGTGCCAGCTCACGAAGCCGGAGCAATCAGCCCCAGCATTTT. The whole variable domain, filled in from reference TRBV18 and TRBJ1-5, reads NAGVMQNPRHLVRRRGQEARLRCSPMKGHSHVYWYRQLPEEGLKFMVYLQKENIIDESGMPKERFSAEFPKEGPSILRIQQVVRGDSAAYFCASSRSRSNQPQHFGDGTRLSIL.

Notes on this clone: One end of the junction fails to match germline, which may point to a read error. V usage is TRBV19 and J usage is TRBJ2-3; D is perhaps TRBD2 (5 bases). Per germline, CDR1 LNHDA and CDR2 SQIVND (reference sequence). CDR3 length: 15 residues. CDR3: CASSIPSGSRDTQYF. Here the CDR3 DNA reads TGTGCCAGTAGTATCCCCAGTGGGAGCAGAGATACGCAGTATTTT.

In DNA form, the CDR3 reads TGTGCCAGCAGCTACCTCACCAGGCGGAGCACAGATACGCAGTATTTT. Its protein product is CASSYLTRRSTDTQYF. The gene calls are TRBV28 and TRBJ2-3; D not certain. CDR1 MDHEN and CDR2 SYDVKM come from the germline V gene. This CDR3 contains 16 residues. Trimming removed 6 bases from V and 0 bases from J, with 16 bases in between.

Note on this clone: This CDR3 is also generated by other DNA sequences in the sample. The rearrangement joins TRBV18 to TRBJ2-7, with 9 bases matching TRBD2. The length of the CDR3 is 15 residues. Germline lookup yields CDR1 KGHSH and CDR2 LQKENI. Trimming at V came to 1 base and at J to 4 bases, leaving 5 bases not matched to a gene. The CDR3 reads CASSPLAGDSYEQYF. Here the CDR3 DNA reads TGTGCCAGCTCACCACTAGCGGGAGATTCTTACGAGCAGTACTTC.